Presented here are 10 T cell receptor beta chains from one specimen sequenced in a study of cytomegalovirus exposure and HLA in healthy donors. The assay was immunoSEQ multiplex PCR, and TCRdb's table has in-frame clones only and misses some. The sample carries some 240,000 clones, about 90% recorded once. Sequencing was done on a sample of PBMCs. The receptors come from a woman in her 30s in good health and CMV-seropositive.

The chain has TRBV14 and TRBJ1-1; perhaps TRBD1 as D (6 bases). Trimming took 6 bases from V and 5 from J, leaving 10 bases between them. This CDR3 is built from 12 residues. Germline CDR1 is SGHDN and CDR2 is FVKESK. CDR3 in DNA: TGTGCCAGCAGATTAGGGGGTACTGAAGCTTTCTTT. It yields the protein CASRLGGTEAFF.

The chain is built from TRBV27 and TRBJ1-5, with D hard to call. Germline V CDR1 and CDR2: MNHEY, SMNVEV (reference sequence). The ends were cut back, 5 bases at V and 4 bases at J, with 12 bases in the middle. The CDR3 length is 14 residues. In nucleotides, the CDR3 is TGTGCCAGCAGTCTCGGGAACCCAAATCAGCCCCAGCATTTT. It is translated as CASSLGNPNQPQHF.

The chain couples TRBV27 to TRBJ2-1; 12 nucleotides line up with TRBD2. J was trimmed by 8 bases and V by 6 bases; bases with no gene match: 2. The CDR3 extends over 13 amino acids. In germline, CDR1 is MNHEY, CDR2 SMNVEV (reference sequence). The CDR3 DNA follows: TGTGCCAGCAGGGCTAGCGGGAGGGATGAGCAGTTCTTC. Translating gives CASRASGRDEQFF.

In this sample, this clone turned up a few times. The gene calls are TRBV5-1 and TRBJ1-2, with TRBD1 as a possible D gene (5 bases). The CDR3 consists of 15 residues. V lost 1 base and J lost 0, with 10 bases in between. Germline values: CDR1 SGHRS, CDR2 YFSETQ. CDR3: CASSLTADTNYGYTF. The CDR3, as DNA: TGCGCCAGCAGCTTGACGGCGGACACTAACTATGGCTACACCTTC.

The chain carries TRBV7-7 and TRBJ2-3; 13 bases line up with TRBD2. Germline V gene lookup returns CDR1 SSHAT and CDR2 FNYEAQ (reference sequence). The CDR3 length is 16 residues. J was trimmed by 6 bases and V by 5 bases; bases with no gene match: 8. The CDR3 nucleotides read TGTGCCAGCAGCCCGGGACTAGCGGGGATCCTCGATACGCAGTATTTT. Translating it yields CASSPGLAGILDTQYF.

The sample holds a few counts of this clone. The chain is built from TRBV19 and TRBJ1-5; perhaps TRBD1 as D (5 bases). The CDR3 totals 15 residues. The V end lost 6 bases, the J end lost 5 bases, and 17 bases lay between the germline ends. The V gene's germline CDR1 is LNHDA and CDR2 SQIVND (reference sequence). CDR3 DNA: TGTGCCAGTAGAGCTTCGGACAAGACTCATCAGCCCCAGCATTTT. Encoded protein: CASRASDKTHQPQHF.

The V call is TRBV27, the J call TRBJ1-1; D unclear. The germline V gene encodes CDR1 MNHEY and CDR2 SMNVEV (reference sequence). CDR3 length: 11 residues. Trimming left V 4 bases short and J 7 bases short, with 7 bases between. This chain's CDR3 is CASSYYGEAFF. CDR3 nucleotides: TGTGCCAGCAGTTACTACGGTGAAGCTTTCTTT.

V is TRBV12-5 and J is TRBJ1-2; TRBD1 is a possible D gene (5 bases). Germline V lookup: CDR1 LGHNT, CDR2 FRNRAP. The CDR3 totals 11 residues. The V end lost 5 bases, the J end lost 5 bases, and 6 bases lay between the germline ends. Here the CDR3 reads CASGRTYGYTF. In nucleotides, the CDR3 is TGTGCTAGTGGTCGGACATATGGCTACACCTTC.

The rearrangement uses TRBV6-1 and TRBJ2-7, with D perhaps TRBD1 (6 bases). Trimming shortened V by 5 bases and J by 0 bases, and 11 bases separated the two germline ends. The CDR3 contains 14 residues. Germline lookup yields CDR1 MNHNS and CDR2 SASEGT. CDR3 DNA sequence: TGTGCCAGCAGTTCGAGGACAGTCTCCTACGAGCAGTACTTC. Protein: CASSSRTVSYEQYF.

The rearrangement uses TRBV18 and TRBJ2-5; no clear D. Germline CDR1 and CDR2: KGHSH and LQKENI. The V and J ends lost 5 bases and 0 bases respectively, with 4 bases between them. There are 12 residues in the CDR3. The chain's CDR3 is CASSSNQETQYF. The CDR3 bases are TGTGCCAGCTCATCCAACCAAGAGACCCAGTACTTC.